There are a few counts of the clone carrying this TCR beta chain. Its specificity is unknown. This record comes from a study of cytomegalovirus exposure and HLA in healthy donors. Background on the study: Samples from HLA-typed donors yielded about 85 million unique TCRs in an early data release. General observations from the study: Apart from CMV serostatus, no immune exposure information was available. For presence/absence analyses, sequencing depth was assumed to be roughly uniform across donors.

The PCR had 60 Vbeta and 13 Jbeta primers. Profiling relied on immunoSEQ multiplex PCR, and the TCRdb table lists in-frame clones only, not all of them. The sample has around 160,000 clones; 78% are singletons. The sequencing sample was made of PBMCs. The receptor was derived from a man between 40 and 49 years old in good health and CMV-seropositive.

The CDR3: CASSESRTQGARDYGYTF. The CDR3, as DNA: TGTGCCAGCAGTGAGTCCCGGACTCAGGGGGCGCGTGACTATGGCTACACCTTC. V and J are TRBV25-1 and TRBJ1-2; 8 bases agree with TRBD1. Unmatched junction bases numbered 15, after V lost 3 bases and J lost 3 bases. CDR1 is MGHDK, CDR2 SYGVNS, per germline. The CDR3 consists of 18 residues.